This passage covers 24 T cell receptor beta chains from one sample sequenced in a study of blood T cell repertoires in COVID-19. TCRdb's copy holds only in-frame clones and misses some; the assay was immunoSEQ multiplex PCR. The table includes 150,000 or so clones, approximately 92% detected once. Sequenced input: peripheral blood. The receptors here all came from a woman between 50 and 59 years old with acute or convalescent COVID-19.

The V call is TRBV13, the J call TRBJ2-7; 9 bases map to TRBD2. Trimming removed 2 bases from V and 4 bases from J; junction bases left unmatched: 3. Germline-derived CDR1 and CDR2 are PRHDT and FYEKMQ (reference sequence). The CDR3 covers 14 residues. The chain's CDR3 is CASSLSLAGYEQYF. The CDR3 bases are TGTGCCAGCAGCTTAAGTCTAGCGGGATACGAGCAGTACTTC.

The genes are TRBV18 and TRBJ1-3, with D perhaps matching TRBD1 (6 bases). The CDR3 spans 16 residues. The germline V and J ends were trimmed by 6 bases and 10 bases, with 25 bases remaining between them. CDR1 and CDR2 (germline): KGHSH, LQKENI. For the CDR3, the DNA is TGTGCCAGCTCGGCCCAATCGACAGGAGGAGCGGGGACCATATATTTT. It yields the protein CASSAQSTGGAGTIYF.

This clone has just a few counts. The genes are TRBV25-1 and TRBJ2-2; 7 nucleotides align to TRBD1. The V gene's germline CDR1 is MGHDK and CDR2 SYGVNS. This CDR3 has 15 amino acids. The ends lost 8 bases at V and 1 base at J; junction bases unmatched: 7. The CDR3 loop reads CASRPRDRNTGELFF. CDR3 DNA: TGTGCCAGCCGACCCCGGGACAGGAACACCGGGGAGCTGTTTTTT.

The rearrangement joins TRBV5-1 to TRBJ2-5; no clear D gene. Trimming pared 4 bases from V and 4 bases from J, leaving 17 bases between. The CDR3 runs 15 residues. Germline CDR1 SGHRS, CDR2 YFSETQ. In nucleotides, the CDR3 is TGCGCCAGCAGCCCCATAAACCCTAACTCAGAGACCCAGTACTTC. Translated, it gives CASSPINPNSETQYF.

The chain links TRBV5-6 to TRBJ1-1, with 8 bases identical to TRBD1. Germline V gives CDR1 SGHDT, CDR2 YYEEEE. With V trimmed by 5 bases and J by 4 bases, 10 bases remained unmatched. CDR3 length: 15 amino acids. DNA for the CDR3: TGTGCCAGCAGTCAGGACAGGGAAATTTTCACTGAAGCTTTCTTT. Amino acid sequence: CASSQDREIFTEAFF.

V usage is TRBV5-6 and J usage is TRBJ2-1; tentatively, D is TRBD1 (5 bases). Germline V gene sequence: CDR1 SGHDT, CDR2 YYEEEE. V was trimmed by 0 bases and J by 10 bases, leaving 8 bases between them. CDR3 size: 12 residues. The CDR3 reads CASSLVRQEQFF. The DNA for the CDR3 is TGTGCCAGCAGCTTGGTACGACAGGAGCAGTTCTTC.

This chain uses TRBV7-9 with TRBJ1-4; D unresolved. Germline V gene lookup returns CDR1 SEHNR and CDR2 FQNEAQ (reference sequence). The CDR3 covers 16 residues. With 5 bases removed from V and 7 bases from J, the gap between germline ends came to 20 bases. The CDR3 coding sequence is TGTGCCAGCAGCCCGGGTCTCCTCCGTGGAGGTGAAAAACTGTTTTTT. Amino acids: CASSPGLLRGGEKLFF.

V and J are TRBV2 and TRBJ2-5, with D possibly matching TRBD2 (7 bases). The CDR3 runs to 15 residues. The ends were cut back, 3 bases at V and 5 bases at J, with 16 bases in the middle. The germline gives CDR1 SNHLY, CDR2 FYNNEI. CDR3 DNA: TGTGCCAGCAGTGAGTTATCGCGGGGGCGGGAGACCCAGTACTTC. This gives the protein CASSELSRGRETQYF.

This clone was detected only a few times. The V and J genes are TRBV9 and TRBJ1-1; unclear D gene. The CDR3 length is 14 residues. V lost 0 bases to trimming and J lost 5 bases, with 11 bases between them. In germline, CDR1 is SGDLS, CDR2 YYNGEE. The DNA for the CDR3 is TGTGCCAGCAGCGTAGAGGGAGGAGATACTGAAGCTTTCTTT. This translates into CASSVEGGDTEAFF.

The chain joins TRBV7-3 to TRBJ2-3, with 7 bases aligning to TRBD2. V lost 3 bases, J lost 6 bases, and 6 bases stayed unmatched. Germline V lookup: CDR1 SGHTA, CDR2 FQGTGA. The CDR3 totals 14 residues. In DNA form, the CDR3 reads TGTGCCAGCAGCTTTGCGGGAGCGGAGGATACGCAGTATTTT. Translation: CASSFAGAEDTQYF. The complete variable domain, with remaining parts taken from reference TRBV7-3 and TRBJ2-3, reads GAGVSQTPSNKVTEKGKYVELRCDPISGHTALYWYRQSLGQGPEFLIYFQGTGAADDSGLPNDRFFAVRPEGSVSTLKIQRTERGDSAVYLCASSFAGAEDTQYFGPGTRLTVL.

The rearrangement joins TRBV9 to TRBJ2-1, with 7 bases aligning to TRBD2. The CDR3 length is 16 residues. Trimming removed 4 bases from V and 8 bases from J; junction bases left unmatched: 15. Germline lookup yields CDR1 SGDLS and CDR2 YYNGEE. CDR3 coding DNA: TGTGCCAGCAGCCGATTTAGGACTAGAAGGGCGGATGAGCAGTTCTTC. It yields the protein CASSRFRTRRADEQFF.

This clone was detected only a few times. J is TRBJ1-2 and V is TRBV30, with 12 positions matching TRBD1. Germline V CDR1 and CDR2: GTSNPN, SVGIG (reference sequence). V lost 6 bases, J lost 7 bases, and 9 bases stayed unmatched. The length of the CDR3 is 14 residues. The CDR3 spells CACHRDRGRGGYTF. Here the CDR3 DNA reads TGTGCCTGCCACAGGGACAGGGGGCGGGGTGGCTACACCTTC.

The rearrangement uses TRBV28 and TRBJ2-2; 7 bases map to TRBD1. With V trimmed by 8 bases and J by 2 bases, 11 bases remained unmatched. The germline CDR1 and CDR2 sequences are MDHEN and SYDVKM. CDR3 size: 16 residues. The CDR3 spells CASPSREGGNTGELFF. The CDR3 region has the DNA TGTGCCAGCCCCTCACGAGAAGGGGGCAACACCGGGGAGCTGTTTTTT. The entire variable domain, with the rest obtained from reference TRBV28 and TRBJ2-2, is as follows: DVKVTQSSRYLVKRTGEKVFLECVQDMDHENMFWYRQDPGLGLRLIYFSYDVKMKEKGDIPEGYSVSREKKERFSLILESASTNQTSMYLCASPSREGGNTGELFFGEGSRLTVL.

This clone has just one count. The chain couples TRBV2 to TRBJ2-3, with 8 bases lining up with TRBD2. The CDR3 has 18 amino acids. Germline loops: CDR1 SNHLY, CDR2 FYNNEI. The J segment lost 2 bases and the V segment lost 3 bases, leaving 13 bases of the junction unmatched. CDR3 sequence reads: CASSDRAGAFGATDTQYF. The CDR3 nucleotides read TGTGCCAGCAGTGATAGAGCGGGGGCCTTTGGGGCCACAGATACGCAGTATTTT. Using reference TRBV2 and TRBJ2-3 for the parts outside the CDR3, the full variable domain is EPEVTQTPSHQVTQMGQEVILRCVPISNHLYFYWYRQILGQKVEFLVSFYNNEISEKSEIFDDQFSVERPDGSNFTLKIRSTKLEDSAMYFCASSDRAGAFGATDTQYFGPGTRLTVL.

This rearrangement joins TRBV10-1 to TRBJ2-3; 7 nucleotides align to TRBD2. The J segment lost 0 bases and the V segment lost 3 bases, leaving 9 bases of the junction unmatched. CDR3 size: 17 residues. Germline-derived CDR1 and CDR2 are WNHNN and SYGVQD (reference sequence). The chain's CDR3 is CASSDSPLAGSTDTQYF. CDR3 in DNA: TGCGCCAGCAGTGACTCTCCCTTAGCGGGTAGCACAGATACGCAGTATTTT.

As DNA, the CDR3 is TGTGCCAGCAGCCCACGGGACAGGGGATGGAATTCACCCCTCCACTTT. It is translated as CASSPRDRGWNSPLHF. This chain uses TRBV7-6 with TRBJ1-6, with 10 bases fitting TRBD1. CDR1 is SGHVS and CDR2 is FNYEAQ in the germline V gene. This CDR3 contains 16 residues. The J segment lost 7 bases and the V segment lost 5 bases, leaving 8 bases of the junction unmatched.

The J gene is TRBJ2-2, the V gene TRBV29-1, with D tentatively TRBD2 (5 bases). This CDR3 spans 13 amino acids. V was trimmed by 6 bases and J by 4 bases, leaving 12 bases between them. Per the germline V gene, CDR1 is SQVTM and CDR2 is ANQGSEA. The CDR3 loop reads CSVGVQSTGELFF. The CDR3 DNA reads TGCAGCGTCGGGGTGCAGAGCACCGGGGAGCTGTTTTTT.

This clone was detected only once. The chain has TRBV29-1 and TRBJ2-1, with 7 bases matching TRBD2. J was trimmed by 6 bases and V by 6 bases; bases with no gene match: 5. The V gene's germline CDR1 is SQVTM and CDR2 ANQGSEA. The CDR3 sequence is 12 residues long. The CDR3 spells CSVRGGLNEQFF. In DNA, the CDR3 is TGCAGCGTGCGCGGGGGACTCAATGAGCAGTTCTTC.

The chain uses TRBV5-8 and TRBJ2-7, with 7 bases that match TRBD2. V lost 4 bases to trimming and J lost 3 bases; unmatched junction nucleotides: 13. Germline V lookup: CDR1 SGHTS, CDR2 YDEGEE. The CDR3 loop spans 16 amino acids. The CDR3 reads CASSIPVGGTYYEQYF. The CDR3 DNA sequence: TGTGCCAGCAGCATACCGGTGGGAGGGACTTACTACGAGCAGTACTTC.

V usage is TRBV7-2 and J usage is TRBJ2-2; D is possibly TRBD1 (5 bases). Trimming took 4 bases from V and 4 from J, leaving 16 bases between them. The CDR3 spans 16 residues. CDR1 and CDR2 (germline): SGHTA, FQGNSA. Written as DNA, the CDR3 is TGTGCCAGCAGCTCTTACTCGAGGACATCCACCGGGGAGCTGTTTTTT. Its translation: CASSSYSRTSTGELFF.

The chain is built from TRBV18 and TRBJ2-7, with a weak D call TRBD1 (5 bases). This CDR3 is built from 15 residues. V lost 1 base to trimming and J lost 4 bases, with 14 bases between them. Per the germline V gene, CDR1 is KGHSH and CDR2 is LQKENI. For the CDR3, the DNA is TGTGCCAGCTCACCACTTCAGGGTGCCTTGTACGAGCAGTACTTC. Translating gives CASSPLQGALYEQYF.

The V call is TRBV9, the J call TRBJ2-1, with D perhaps matching TRBD2 (6 bases). The CDR3 has 14 residues. The germline V gene has CDR1 SGDLS and CDR2 YYNGEE. Trimming cost V 2 bases and J 9 bases, with 15 bases left between them. CDR3 nucleotides: TGTGCCAGCAGCGTCGGAGGGAGGATCGGTGAGCAGTTCTTC. This translates into CASSVGGRIGEQFF.

The chain has TRBV5-1 and TRBJ2-4; 7 bases align to TRBD1. CDR3 length: 16 amino acids. Germline V lookup: CDR1 SGHRS, CDR2 YFSETQ. V lost 0 bases and J lost 4; bases outside the gene matches: 7. The CDR3 nucleotides are TGCGCCAGCAGCTTGGGGCCACAGGGGACGAAAAACATTCAGTACTTC. This sequence encodes CASSLGPQGTKNIQYF.

The chain joins TRBV7-3 to TRBJ2-3; D might be TRBD2 (5 bases). The CDR3 length is 14 residues. V dropped 6 bases and J dropped 8 bases, with 18 bases sitting between them. CDR1 and CDR2 from the germline V gene are SGHTA and FQGTGA. Here the CDR3 DNA reads TGTGCCAGCAGGGATGGACCCGAAGGAGGTACGCAGTATTTT. Translation: CASRDGPEGGTQYF.